Below are 15 T cell receptor beta chains sequenced from a single sample in a study of blood T cells in healthy people across ages. Through a sample-barcoded 5' primer and a J-beta primer mix, a second PCR was run for roughly 6 to 11 cycles. MiXCR, applied by TCRdb to the 5' RACE reads, yields one record per CDR3 protein. This sample yields fewer than 900,000 distinct CDR3 sequences, of which roughly 43% are seen a single time; 20% to 25% belongs to the top ten. Sequences were obtained from blood. The source is a woman aged 55-75 years in good health.

The CDR3 protein is CATTGGDSGSGEQYF. Written as DNA, the CDR3 is TGTGCCACTACGGGCGGGGATAGCGGGAGTGGTGAGCAGTACTTC. The chain is built from TRBV28 and TRBJ2-7; 9 bases are shared with TRBD2. This CDR3 has 15 residues. The V gene end was trimmed by 10 bases and the J gene end by 7 bases; junction bases not matched to a gene: 17. Germline V CDR1 and CDR2: MDHEN, SYDVKM.

This clonotype is a singleton in its sample. The germline gene is not matched at one end of the junction; a read error may be the cause. The chain joins TRBV30 to TRBJ2-3; no definite D call. Per the germline V gene, CDR1 is GTSNPN and CDR2 is SVGIG (reference sequence). CDR3 length: 14 amino acids. The CDR3 loop reads CAWSDGLPTDTQYF. CDR3 nucleotide sequence: TGTGCCTGGAGCGACGGCCTACCGACGGATACACAGTATTTT.

The J gene is TRBJ2-5, the V gene TRBV20-1; 10 bases line up with TRBD1. V gave up 1 base and J gave up 5 bases; unmatched junction bases: 4. The CDR3 consists of 14 residues. The germline V gene encodes CDR1 DFQATT and CDR2 SNEGSKA (reference sequence). This CDR3 reads CSARGQGARETQYF. DNA of the CDR3: TGCAGTGCTAGAGGACAGGGGGCGCGGGAGACCCAGTACTTC.

A word on this clonotype: One base away lies a much larger clone, so this may be a sequencing read error. V is TRBV4-2 and J is TRBJ2-7; perhaps TRBD2 as D (6 bases). Germline V gene sequence: CDR1 LGHNA, CDR2 YNFKEQ. The CDR3 loop spans 14 amino acids. CDR3 coding DNA: TGTGCCAGCAGCCAAGGGGACTGGCCCTACGGGCAGTACTTC. This translates into CASSQGDWPYGQYF.

V usage is TRBV20-1 and J usage is TRBJ1-5, with TRBD1 identical over 7 bases. The V segment lost 6 bases and the J segment 6 bases; nucleotides outside the gene matches: 14. Germline V lookup: CDR1 DFQATT, CDR2 SNEGSKA (reference sequence). The CDR3 has 15 amino acids. Here the CDR3 DNA reads TGCAGTGCACCTGACAGGGAGGAAGAGGGTCAGCCCCAGCATTTT. It codes for CSAPDREEEGQPQHF.

The CDR3 sequence is CSANPTGVETQYF. The DNA for the CDR3 is TGCAGTGCTAACCCTACAGGGGTCGAGACCCAGTACTTC. V gene TRBV20-1 combines with J gene TRBJ2-4; the match to TRBD1 covers 7 bases. The J call is doubtful: the DNA matches TRBJ2-5 better. The CDR3 runs to 13 residues. CDR1 is DFQATT and CDR2 is SNEGSKA in the germline V gene (reference sequence).

This clonotype was counted between two and nine times. The chain joins TRBV6-1 to TRBJ2-5; TRBD2 matches 10 bases. The CDR3 consists of 18 residues. The ends lost 1 base at V and 2 bases at J; junction bases unmatched: 10. Looked up from germline, CDR1 is MNHNS and CDR2 is SASEGT. The CDR3 region has the DNA TGTGCCAGCAGTGAAGTGAGGCTAGCGGGAGAGAGGCAAGAGACCCAGTACTTC. Translating it yields CASSEVRLAGERQETQYF.

The table lists this clonotype with many counts. V gene TRBV28 combines with J gene TRBJ2-7; 8 bases are shared with TRBD1. The CDR3 is 12 residues long. Losses at the gene ends were 6 bases for V and 5 bases for J; bases not matched to a gene: 3. Germline V gene data show CDR1 as MDHEN and CDR2 as SYDVKM. The CDR3 loop reads CASRDRVNEQYF. The CDR3 nucleotides read TGTGCCAGCAGGGACAGGGTAAACGAGCAGTACTTC. The complete variable domain, with remaining parts taken from reference TRBV28 and TRBJ2-7, reads DVKVTQSSRYLVKRTGEKVFLECVQDMDHENMFWYRQDPGLGLRLIYFSYDVKMKEKGDIPEGYSVSREKKERFSLILESASTNQTSMYLCASRDRVNEQYFGPGTRLTVT.

This chain links TRBV11-2 with TRBJ2-3, with D maybe TRBD2 (5 bases). CDR3 size: 14 residues. V was clipped by 2 bases and J by 5 bases, with 11 bases between them. Germline values: CDR1 SGHAT, CDR2 FQNNGV. Here the CDR3 reads CASSLRWERDTQYF. CDR3 nucleotide sequence: TGTGCCAGCAGCTTAAGGTGGGAGAGAGATACGCAGTATTTT.

The genes are TRBV7-2 and TRBJ2-5; TRBD2 matches 7 bases. The CDR3 loop spans 15 amino acids. V trimming: 1 base; J trimming: 11 bases; junction bases outside the gene matches: 13. The V gene's germline CDR1 is SGHTA and CDR2 FQGNSA. CDR3 amino acids: CASSLVGGSPGEQYF. The CDR3 DNA reads as TGTGCCAGCAGCTTAGTGGGCGGGAGCCCGGGGGAGCAGTACTTC.

Ten or more counts support this clonotype. V and J are TRBV29-1 and TRBJ2-5, with D perhaps TRBD2 (6 bases). V lost 8 bases to trimming and J lost 6 bases, with 16 bases between them. This CDR3 has 12 residues. Germline assignment: CDR1 SQVTM and CDR2 ANQGSEA. CDR3 sequence reads: CSLRTGRQTQYF. CDR3 DNA: TGCAGCCTCCGGACTGGGAGGCAGACCCAGTACTTC.

This clonotype was seen only a few times. The chain has TRBV2 and TRBJ2-1, with D perhaps given as TRBD1 or TRBD2 (5 bases each). CDR1 SNHLY and CDR2 FYNNEI come from the germline V gene. Trimming took off 3 bases at V and 7 bases at J, with 16 bases between the two ends. This CDR3 has 15 amino acids. CDR3 DNA sequence: TGTGCCAGCAGTGACGAGGGACGGAGTAGTAATGAGCAGTTCTTC. Residues: CASSDEGRSSNEQFF. The full variable domain, its missing parts supplied by reference TRBV2 and TRBJ2-1, is EPEVTQTPSHQVTQMGQEVILRCVPISNHLYFYWYRQILGQKVEFLVSFYNNEISEKSEIFDDQFSVERPDGSNFTLKIRSTKLEDSAMYFCASSDEGRSSNEQFFGPGTRLTVL.

This chain joins TRBV20-1 and TRBJ2-5; 9 nucleotides line up with TRBD2. The CDR3 totals 14 residues. Germline CDR1 and CDR2: DFQATT and SNEGSKA (reference sequence). The ends lost 1 base at V and 4 bases at J; junction bases unmatched: 4. The CDR3 DNA reads as TGCAGTGCTAGAGGCGGGGGGGTTCGAGAGACCCAGTACTTC. As protein: CSARGGGVRETQYF.

The rearrangement uses TRBV13 and TRBJ2-7, with 7 bases lining up with TRBD2. From germline, CDR1 is PRHDT and CDR2 FYEKMQ (reference sequence). The V segment lost 3 bases and the J segment 4 bases; nucleotides outside the gene matches: 9. The CDR3 sequence is 15 residues long. CDR3 residues: CASSFGRAGLYEQYF. The CDR3 region has the DNA TGTGCCAGCAGCTTCGGACGAGCGGGATTGTACGAGCAGTACTTC.

This clonotype came up a few times. This rearrangement joins TRBV7-9 to TRBJ2-3; 8 nucleotides line up with TRBD1. The CDR3 covers 16 residues. Germline lookup yields CDR1 SEHNR and CDR2 FQNEAQ (reference sequence). With 5 bases clipped from V and 2 bases from J, the junction kept 9 bases outside the gene matches. In DNA, the CDR3 is TGTGCCAGCAGCCCCCTTGGACAGGGTATCACAGATACGCAGTATTTT. Encoded protein: CASSPLGQGITDTQYF. The entire variable domain, with the rest obtained from reference TRBV7-9 and TRBJ2-3, is as follows: DTGVSQNPRHKITKRGQNVTFRCDPISEHNRLYWYRQTLGQGPEFLTYFQNEAQLEKSRLLSDRFSAERPKGSFSTLEIQRTEQGDSAMYLCASSPLGQGITDTQYFGPGTRLTVL.